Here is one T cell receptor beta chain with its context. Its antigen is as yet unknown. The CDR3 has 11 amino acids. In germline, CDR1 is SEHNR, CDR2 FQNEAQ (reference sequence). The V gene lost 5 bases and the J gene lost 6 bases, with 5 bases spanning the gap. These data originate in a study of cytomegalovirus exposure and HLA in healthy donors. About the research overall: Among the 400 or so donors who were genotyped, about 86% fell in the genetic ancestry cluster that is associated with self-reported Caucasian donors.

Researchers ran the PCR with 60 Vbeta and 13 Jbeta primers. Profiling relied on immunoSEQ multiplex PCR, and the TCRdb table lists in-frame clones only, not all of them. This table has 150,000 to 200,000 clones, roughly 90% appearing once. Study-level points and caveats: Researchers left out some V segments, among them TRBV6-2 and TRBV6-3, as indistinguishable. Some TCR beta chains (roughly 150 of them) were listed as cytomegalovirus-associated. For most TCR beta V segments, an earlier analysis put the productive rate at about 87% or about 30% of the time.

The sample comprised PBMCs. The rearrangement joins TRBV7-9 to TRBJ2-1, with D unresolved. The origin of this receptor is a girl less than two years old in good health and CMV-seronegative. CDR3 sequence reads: CASSLLNEQFF. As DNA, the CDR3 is TGTGCCAGCAGCCTACTCAATGAGCAGTTCTTC.